This entry lists 27 T cell receptor beta chains sequenced from one sample in a study of T cell repertoires in cytomegalovirus infection. In TCRdb, the reads were re-called with MiXCR into one record per CDR3 protein. The profile shows about 310,000 distinct CDR3 sequences, 25% of them singletons. Which antigens these TCRs recognize remains unknown. Source: cultured PBMCs, taken from culture after CMV antigen stimulation. These receptors were taken from a human donor in good health (CMV status not recorded). Some clones in this sample may be carry-over from other donors' samples.

This clonotype was counted only a few times. The J gene is TRBJ2-5, the V gene TRBV7-2; D unclear. CDR1 is SGHTA and CDR2 is FQGNSA in the germline V gene. V dropped 5 bases and J dropped 0 bases, with 7 bases sitting between them. CDR3 size: 13 residues. CDR3 DNA: TGTGCCAGCAGCGGCCGGAACCAAGAGACCCAGTACTTC. It codes for CASSGRNQETQYF.

There are a few counts of this clonotype. The V and J genes are TRBV12-3 or TRBV12-4 and TRBJ2-5; D not certain. V lost 3 bases and J lost 2, with 7 bases in between. The CDR3 runs 13 residues. The CDR3 region has the DNA TGTGCCAGCAGTTTCACACAGCAAGAGACCCAGTACTTC. The encoded protein is CASSFTQQETQYF.

The rearrangement uses TRBV7-2 and TRBJ1-4; the D is unclear. In germline, CDR1 is SGHTA, CDR2 FQGNSA. CDR3 size: 15 residues. The germline V and J ends were trimmed by 1 base and 4 bases, with 10 bases remaining between them. The CDR3 DNA is TGTGCCAGCAGCTTAGTAGTTCGGAATAATGAAAAACTGTTTTTT. This encodes CASSLVVRNNEKLFF.

This clonotype was found a few times. CDR3 loop: CASSLLTGGSGGYTF. CDR3 bases: TGTGCCAGCAGCTTATTAACAGGGGGCTCTGGTGGCTACACCTTC. J is TRBJ1-2 and V is TRBV7-8, with 9 bases aligning to TRBD1. Trimming cost V 2 bases and J 7 bases; bases outside gene matches: 8. Germline values: CDR1 SGHVS, CDR2 FQNEAQ. The CDR3 contains 15 residues.

The V and J genes are TRBV24-1 and TRBJ2-2; D is ambiguous. Germline loops: CDR1 KGHDR, CDR2 SFDVKD. The CDR3 loop spans 14 amino acids. Trimming took off 4 bases at V and 0 bases at J, with 5 bases between the two ends. CDR3 in DNA: TGTGCCACCAGTGACCTTCCGAACACCGGGGAGCTGTTTTTT. This encodes CATSDLPNTGELFF.

The J gene is TRBJ2-1, the V gene TRBV5-4; TRBD1 matches at 7 bases. The CDR3 sequence is 16 residues long. V was clipped by 4 bases and J by 5 bases; unmatched bases: 12. Looked up from germline, CDR1 is SGHNT and CDR2 is YYREEE (reference sequence). The CDR3 loop reads CASSPRDSNQDNEQFF. The CDR3 DNA sequence: TGTGCCAGCAGCCCCCGGGACAGTAATCAAGACAATGAGCAGTTCTTC.

This clonotype was observed a few times. The chain has TRBV9 and TRBJ2-5; D is possibly TRBD1 or TRBD2 (6 bases each). Germline CDR1 reads SGDLS; CDR2 reads YYNGEE. The CDR3 spans 16 residues. V shed 0 bases and J shed 5 bases, with 17 bases lying between them. The CDR3 nucleotides are TGTGCCAGCAGCGTAGGAAGTCGAGGGGGGAGGGAGACCCAGTACTTC. Its protein is CASSVGSRGGRETQYF.

In this sample, this clonotype turned up a few times. The chain is built from TRBV7-2 and TRBJ1-6, with D possibly matching TRBD1 (6 bases). V was clipped by 5 bases and J by 10 bases, with 18 bases between them. The V gene's germline CDR1 is SGHTA and CDR2 FQGNSA. The CDR3 extends over 15 amino acids. Here the CDR3 reads CASSPQTGLASPLHF. The CDR3 nucleotides read TGTGCCAGCAGCCCCCAGACAGGACTGGCATCACCCCTCCACTTT.

The DNA for the CDR3 is TGCGCCAGCAGCCAAGATATTTTCGGAGGGACGGAAAACATTCAGTACTTC. It codes for CASSQDIFGGTENIQYF. V and J are TRBV4-3 and TRBJ2-4, with D perhaps TRBD2 (6 bases). V lost 0 bases and J 5 bases, leaving 17 bases between the germline ends. Per germline, CDR1 LGHNA and CDR2 YSLEER. This CDR3 spans 17 amino acids.

This clonotype was counted at least ten times. J is TRBJ1-1 and V is TRBV6-2 or TRBV6-3; 7 bases are shared with TRBD1. Germline V lookup: CDR1 MNHEY, CDR2 SVGEGT. This CDR3 is built from 15 residues. V gave up 4 bases and J gave up 5 bases; unmatched junction bases: 10. CDR3 sequence: CASSSWTGLGTEAFF. CDR3 in DNA: TGTGCCAGCAGTTCCTGGACAGGCCTGGGGACTGAAGCTTTCTTT.

The rearrangement links TRBV27 to TRBJ1-5; D not resolved. The CDR3 covers 15 residues. Germline V CDR1 and CDR2: MNHEY, SMNVEV (reference sequence). Trimming took 0 bases from V and 3 from J, leaving 9 bases between them. The CDR3 nucleotides read TGTGCCAGCAGTTTATCGCAACAGTCCAATCAGCCCCAGCATTTT. It codes for CASSLSQQSNQPQHF.

The rearrangement joins TRBV2 to TRBJ1-2; 7 nucleotides match TRBD1. The CDR3 sequence is 15 residues long. Germline trimming cut 6 bases from V and 8 bases from J; bases unmatched to any gene: 15. Germline assignment: CDR1 SNHLY and CDR2 FYNNEI. CDR3 DNA: TGTGCCAGCAGGAGACGACAGGGTAGGGGGGAGGGCTACACCTTC. Protein sequence: CASRRRQGRGEGYTF.

This clonotype appeared many times. The chain joins TRBV11-3 to TRBJ2-3, with D maybe TRBD1 (6 bases). V was trimmed by 5 bases and J by 5 bases, leaving 14 bases between them. CDR1 is SGHNT, CDR2 YENEEA, per germline. The CDR3 loop spans 14 amino acids. CDR3 nucleotides: TGTGCCAGCAGCACGCGAGGGGGAAGAGATACGCAGTATTTT. As protein: CASSTRGGRDTQYF. The full variable domain, rest sourced from reference TRBV11-3 and TRBJ2-3, is EAGVVQSPRYKIIEKKQPVAFWCNPISGHNTLYWYLQNLGQGPELLIRYENEEAVDDSQLPKDRFSAERLKGVDSTLKIQPAELGDSAVYLCASSTRGGRDTQYFGPGTRLTVL.

The genes are TRBV7-6 and TRBJ2-5, with TRBD1 as a possible D gene (5 bases). This CDR3 is built from 14 residues. Germline V gene data show CDR1 as SGHVS and CDR2 as FNYEAQ. V dropped 2 bases and J dropped 7 bases, with 14 bases sitting between them. Here the CDR3 reads CASSLTWVQGTQYF. In nucleotides, the CDR3 is TGTGCCAGCAGCTTAACGTGGGTGCAGGGGACCCAGTACTTC.

This clonotype showed up just a few times. This rearrangement joins TRBV4-1 to TRBJ1-1, with TRBD1 identical over 8 bases. This CDR3 spans 15 amino acids. The V segment lost 1 base and the J segment 4 bases; nucleotides outside the gene matches: 5. Germline V gives CDR1 MGHRA, CDR2 YSYEKL. CDR3 DNA: TGCGCCAGCAGCCAAGTAGGGGGGACAGGCACTGAAGCTTTCTTT. Protein product: CASSQVGGTGTEAFF.

CDR3 sequence reads: CASSINLDNEQFF. The CDR3 coding sequence is TGTGCCAGTAGTATAAATCTAGACAATGAGCAGTTCTTC. The chain uses TRBV19 and TRBJ2-1; D is unclear. V was pared by 2 bases and J by 5 bases, with 7 bases between. Germline V gene lookup returns CDR1 LNHDA and CDR2 SQIVND (reference sequence). The CDR3 length is 13 residues.

In this sample, this clonotype turned up a few times. J is TRBJ2-2 and V is TRBV19; 9 nucleotides agree with TRBD1. This CDR3 is built from 17 residues. V lost 4 bases to trimming and J lost 5 bases; unmatched junction nucleotides: 11. Germline V gene sequence: CDR1 LNHDA, CDR2 SQIVND (reference sequence). In nucleotides, the CDR3 is TGTGCCAGTAGTACCCCTCCGGACAGGGGATATACCGGGGAGCTGTTTTTT. The encoded protein is CASSTPPDRGYTGELFF.

In DNA, the CDR3 is TGTGCCAGCAGCTTGGCGGGAATCACAGATACGCAGTATTTT. Protein: CASSLAGITDTQYF. The chain employs TRBV7-2 and TRBJ2-3; possible D gene TRBD2, 6 bases. The CDR3 sequence is 14 residues long. Germline V lookup: CDR1 SGHTA, CDR2 FQGNSA. V was cut by 3 bases and J by 2 bases, with 9 bases left in between.

This clonotype was observed many times. V usage is TRBV6-1 and J usage is TRBJ2-6, with D perhaps TRBD2 (5 bases). V was shortened by 6 bases and J by 0 bases, with 21 bases between the two germline ends. Germline values: CDR1 MNHNS, CDR2 SASEGT. The CDR3 is 19 residues long. CDR3 DNA sequence: TGTGCCAGCAGGGGAGCTAGAAAAGGGCCCCACTCTGGGGCCAACGTCCTGACTTTC. This sequence encodes CASRGARKGPHSGANVLTF.

This clonotype turned up a few times. CDR3 DNA: TGTGCCAGCAGTCCGTCGGGCGGGGGAAGCGAGCAGTACGTC. This sequence encodes CASSPSGGGSEQYV. The J gene is TRBJ2-7, the V gene TRBV12-3 or TRBV12-4, with TRBD2 matching 7 bases. The CDR3 runs to 14 residues. Unmatched junction bases numbered 10, after V lost 5 bases and J lost 6 bases.

V and J are TRBV7-4 and TRBJ2-7; TRBD1 matches at 7 bases. V shed 4 bases, J shed 5 bases, and the junction held 8 bases outside the gene matches. The germline CDR1 and CDR2 sequences are SGHVT and SQSDAQ. CDR3 length equals 14 residues. The CDR3 region has the DNA TGTGCCAGCAGCTCTACAGGGGTTGGCCACGAGCAGTACTTC. Its protein product is CASSSTGVGHEQYF.

The rearrangement links TRBV7-6 to TRBJ2-1; D not certain. Germline CDR1 reads SGHVS; CDR2 reads FNYEAQ. V was clipped by 3 bases and J by 10 bases, with 13 bases between them. This CDR3 is 13 amino acids long. This CDR3 is CASSLSLAEEQFF. In DNA, the CDR3 is TGTGCCAGCAGCTTGAGTTTGGCGGAGGAGCAGTTCTTC.

At least ten counts were recorded for this clonotype. The rearrangement joins TRBV7-2 to TRBJ2-3, with TRBD2 matching over 12 bases. The CDR3 contains 14 residues. V was pared by 3 bases and J by 5 bases, with 0 bases of the junction left unmatched. From germline, CDR1 is SGHTA and CDR2 FQGNSA. As DNA, the CDR3 is TGTGCCAGCAGCTTGGGACTAGCGGGAGATACGCAGTATTTT. Translated: CASSLGLAGDTQYF.

The V gene is TRBV20-1, the J gene TRBJ1-4; D gene uncertain. The germline CDR1 and CDR2 sequences are DFQATT and SNEGSKA (reference sequence). Trimming stripped 5 bases from V and 5 bases from J, with 12 bases between. The CDR3 has 13 residues. The CDR3 nucleotides read TGCAGTGCTGAGAGGGCGAGAAATGAAAAACTGTTTTTT. Protein product: CSAERARNEKLFF.

This chain links TRBV20-1 with TRBJ2-1; a possible D gene is TRBD2 (5 bases). In germline, CDR1 is DFQATT, CDR2 SNEGSKA (reference sequence). The germline V and J ends were trimmed by 3 bases and 8 bases, with 26 bases remaining between them. The CDR3 loop spans 17 amino acids. The CDR3 loop is CSASLRGRTRAPHEQFF. The CDR3 DNA sequence: TGCAGTGCTAGTCTTCGGGGAAGAACTCGCGCCCCCCATGAGCAGTTCTTC.

The rearrangement uses TRBV6-6 and TRBJ1-5, with 8 bases matching TRBD1. Germline V gene sequence: CDR1 MNHNY, CDR2 SVGAGI (reference sequence). V dropped 8 bases and J dropped 2; count of bases not matched to a gene: 5. CDR3 length equals 14 residues. CDR3 sequence: CASATTGGNQPQHF. The CDR3 DNA follows: TGTGCCAGCGCCACGACAGGGGGCAATCAGCCCCAGCATTTT.

This clonotype was counted between two and nine times. This chain uses TRBV4-1 with TRBJ1-1; no definite D call. Germline V gene sequence: CDR1 MGHRA, CDR2 YSYEKL. The CDR3 runs to 13 residues. The V gene lost 0 bases and the J gene lost 3 bases, with 5 bases spanning the gap. The CDR3 sequence is CASSQEHHTEAFF. CDR3 bases: TGCGCCAGCAGCCAAGAACACCACACTGAAGCTTTCTTT.